The 3 T cell receptor beta chains below were found in one sample sequenced in a study of cytomegalovirus exposure and HLA in healthy donors. PCR employed 60 Vbeta and 13 Jbeta primers. Sequencing was performed with immunoSEQ multiplex PCR; in TCRdb, only in-frame clones are kept and a portion is missing. Of about 120,000 clones listed, around 67% were seen once; the top ten hold around 3.9%. Specimen: PBMCs. The receptors derive from a woman aged 40 to 55 in good health and CMV-seronegative.

V is TRBV9 and J is TRBJ2-7, with TRBD1 as a possible D gene (5 bases). Germline V gene lookup returns CDR1 SGDLS and CDR2 YYNGEE. This CDR3 is 15 amino acids long. Trimming took off 5 bases at V and 3 bases at J, with 18 bases between the two ends. CDR3 amino acids: CASRTTQGPNYEQYF. The CDR3 coding sequence is TGTGCCAGCAGAACCACCCAGGGCCCCAACTACGAGCAGTACTTC. Based on the CDR3 plus reference TRBV9 and TRBJ2-7, the full variable domain is DSGVTQTPKHLITATGQRVTLRCSPRSGDLSVYWYQQSLDQGLQFLIQYYNGEERAKGNILERFSAQQFPDLHSELNLSSLELGDSALYFCASRTTQGPNYEQYFGPGTRLTVT.

The gene calls are TRBV28 and TRBJ2-1; 12 positions match TRBD2. The V segment lost 2 bases and the J segment 8 bases; nucleotides outside the gene matches: 7. The CDR3 runs 16 residues. Germline V gene lookup returns CDR1 MDHEN and CDR2 SYDVKM. The CDR3 region is CASSLRLAGVNDEQFF. The CDR3 coding sequence is TGTGCCAGCAGTTTAAGACTAGCGGGAGTTAACGATGAGCAGTTCTTC.

A note on this clone: The sample holds other DNA sequences that translate to the same CDR3. V is TRBV7-8 and J is TRBJ2-7; possibly TRBD1 for D (5 bases). The germline V gene has CDR1 SGHVS and CDR2 FQNEAQ. V was shortened by 3 bases and J by 6 bases, with 12 bases between the two germline ends. The CDR3 spans 13 residues. CDR3 nucleotide sequence: TGTGCCAGCAGCTTGAGACTCCAGGGCGAGCAGTACTTC. Protein sequence: CASSLRLQGEQYF.